The T cell receptor (beta chain) under discussion was sequenced for a study of technical replicates of blood from several donors. The trim removed 5 bases at V and 7 bases at J, leaving 7 bases unmatched. The germline gives CDR1 MGHDK, CDR2 SYGVNS. The CDR3 has 16 residues. Profiled with immunoSEQ multiplex PCR; TCRdb holds only in-frame clones, not every one. The sample has about 56,000 clones; nearly 95% are singletons. Input material: PBMCs. The source of this sequence is a human donor in good health. Some clones in this sample may be carry-over from other donors' samples. The chain carries TRBV25-1 and TRBJ2-1; the match to TRBD2 covers 14 bases. DNA for the CDR3: TGTGCCAGCAGTCACCCGACTAGCGGGGGGGCGAATGAGCAGTTCTTC. It is translated as CASSHPTSGGANEQFF. The full variable domain, with the rest looked up from reference TRBV25-1 and TRBJ2-1, is EADIYQTPRYLVIGTGKKITLECSQTMGHDKMYWYQQDPGMELHLIHYSYGVNSTEKGDLSSESTVSRIRTEHFPLTLESARPSHTSQYLCASSHPTSGGANEQFFGPGTRLTVL.